Below, one T cell receptor (beta chain) is given with its context. The data were obtained in a study of blood T cell repertoires in COVID-19. Study-wide context: Samples came from the United States, Italy and Spain, spanning acute and convalescent COVID-19.

Germline V gene data show CDR1 as LGHNA and CDR2 as YSLEER. Losses at the gene ends were 0 bases for V and 5 bases for J; bases not matched to a gene: 5. The CDR3 spans 15 residues. In the original analysis: It was from reference gene primer amplification that nucleated cell counts were estimated. Generated by immunoSEQ multiplex PCR, the TCRdb table keeps only in-frame clones and is missing some. V and J calls and clone size are copied from that table; D and trimming were computed from the DNA. The sample holds around 99,000 clones; over 65% are singletons and the top ten take 18%. Sequenced input: peripheral blood. The receptor was isolated from a woman aged 55-70 years with acute or convalescent COVID-19. The J gene is TRBJ2-3, the V gene TRBV4-3; 7 positions match TRBD1. As DNA, the CDR3 is TGCGCCAGCAGCCAAGACAGGGGGTTTGGAGATACGCAGTATTTT. Amino acids: CASSQDRGFGDTQYF.